The subject of this entry is one T cell receptor beta chain. Per the germline V gene, CDR1 is SGHDT and CDR2 is YYEEEE. This CDR3 region has 16 residues. J gave up 1 base and V 1 base, and 5 bases lay outside the gene matches. Russia was home to the donors, healthy Caucasian individuals aged roughly 6 to 100. The source of the sample is a study of blood T cells in healthy people across ages. It was with a sample-barcoded 5' primer and a J-beta primer mix that a second PCR of about 6 to 12 cycles was run. TCRdb itself ran the 5' RACE reads through MiXCR, one entry per CDR3 protein. The table lists 450,000 to 600,000 distinct CDR3 sequences, roughly a quarter of them singletons. The sample was also linked to a second study, of T cells of mothers and their children. That paper states: Reads obtained per mother exceeded 8.5 million TCR beta CDR3 reads, with 3 million to 3.5 million obtained per child. Mothers and children who were related shared slightly more overlap than unrelated pairs, but not significantly more.

Specimen: blood. The chain recombines TRBV5-6 with TRBJ2-3; TRBD2 agrees at 8 bases. The TCR sequence derives from a boy between 2 and 10 years old in good health. CDR3 sequence (DNA): TGTGCCAGCAGCTTGCCGGGAGGGCCACGCACAGATACGCAGTATTTT. Translated: CASSLPGGPRTDTQYF.